The rows below give T cell receptor beta chains drawn from one sample of a study of CD8 T cells in Susac syndrome. In TCRdb, the immunoSEQ multiplex PCR reads were re-called with MiXCR into one record per CDR3 protein. The table shows 100,000 to 150,000 distinct CDR3 sequences, with about 94% occurring only once. Sequences were obtained from CD8+ T cells from PBMCs. The receptors originated from a human donor with Susac syndrome. The CDR3 runs from the conserved cysteine through the conserved F or W. D genes are given only for firm matches. For some rows the clone size is stated as once, few or many, or as a class when expanded; others skip it.

len: 15; abundance: -; v_gene: TRBV29-1; j_gene: TRBJ2-5; d_gene: -; CDR3aa: CSVENTGEDQETQYF; CDR3nt: TGCAGCGTCGAAAATACCGGGGAGGACCAAGAGACCCAGTACTTC
len: 17; abundance: once; v_gene: TRBV7-6; j_gene: TRBJ2-4; d_gene: -; CDR3aa: CASSLRSFPDAKNIQYF; CDR3nt: TGTGCCAGCAGCCTGCGGAGCTTTCCGGACGCCAAAAACATTCAGTACTTC
len: 16; abundance: once; v_gene: TRBV27; j_gene: TRBJ2-7; d_gene: -; CDR3aa: CASSLVWLGGEGEQYF; CDR3nt: TGTGCCAGCAGCCTAGTTTGGTTGGGGGGAGAGGGAGAGCAGTACTTC
len: 15; abundance: -; v_gene: TRBV4-1; j_gene: TRBJ2-7; d_gene: -; CDR3aa: CASSQDREDSYEQYF; CDR3nt: TGCGCCAGCAGCCAAGATAGAGAGGACTCCTACGAGCAGTACTTC
len: 14; abundance: -; v_gene: TRBV5-1; j_gene: TRBJ2-7; d_gene: TRBD2; CDR3aa: CASSSGGRGDEQYF; CDR3nt: TGCGCCAGCAGCTCGGGGGGGAGAGGTGACGAGCAGTACTTC
len: 15; abundance: -; v_gene: TRBV9; j_gene: TRBJ2-3; d_gene: -; CDR3aa: CASSVSGSLTDTQYF; CDR3nt: TGTGCCAGCAGCGTGTCAGGGAGCCTCACAGATACGCAGTATTTT
len: 17; abundance: -; v_gene: TRBV4-2; j_gene: TRBJ1-5; d_gene: -; CDR3aa: CASSLAEGTEGNQPQHF; CDR3nt: TGTGCCAGCAGCCTAGCAGAAGGGACTGAGGGTAATCAGCCCCAGCATTTT
len: 14; abundance: -; v_gene: TRBV28; j_gene: TRBJ2-7; d_gene: -; CDR3aa: CASTQGTGPHEQYF; CDR3nt: TGTGCCAGCACTCAAGGGACCGGTCCACACGAGCAGTACTTC
len: 15; abundance: -; v_gene: TRBV6-2/TRBV6-3; j_gene: TRBJ2-2; d_gene: -; CDR3aa: CASSISRTFTGELFF; CDR3nt: TGTGCCAGCAGCATAAGCCGGACGTTCACCGGGGAGCTGTTTTTT
len: 14; abundance: -; v_gene: TRBV4-2; j_gene: TRBJ1-1; d_gene: -; CDR3aa: CASSRVLGVTEAFF; CDR3nt: TGTGCCAGCAGCCGCGTATTAGGGGTCACTGAAGCTTTCTTT
len: 15; abundance: -; v_gene: TRBV28; j_gene: TRBJ2-2; d_gene: TRBD2; CDR3aa: CASSSSGRITGELFF; CDR3nt: TGTGCCAGCAGTTCCAGCGGGAGAATTACCGGGGAGCTGTTTTTT
len: 13; abundance: -; v_gene: TRBV20-1; j_gene: TRBJ2-7; d_gene: -; CDR3aa: CSASPREQYEQYF; CDR3nt: TGCAGTGCTAGCCCAAGAGAGCAGTACGAGCAGTACTTC
len: 15; abundance: -; v_gene: TRBV29-1; j_gene: TRBJ2-1; d_gene: -; CDR3aa: CSVEDWGPQSNEQFF; CDR3nt: TGCAGCGTTGAAGATTGGGGGCCCCAATCCAATGAGCAGTTCTTC
len: 15; abundance: -; v_gene: TRBV5-1; j_gene: TRBJ2-1; d_gene: TRBD1; CDR3aa: CASSSGQGTKNEQFF; CDR3nt: TGCGCCAGCAGCTCGGGACAGGGGACTAAAAATGAGCAGTTCTTC
len: 12; abundance: -; v_gene: TRBV5-6; j_gene: TRBJ1-4; d_gene: -; CDR3aa: CASSSRDGKLFF; CDR3nt: TGTGCCAGCAGCTCCAGGGACGGAAAACTGTTTTTT
len: 16; abundance: few; v_gene: TRBV4-3; j_gene: TRBJ2-1; d_gene: TRBD2; CDR3aa: CASSPEGRENPNEQFF; CDR3nt: TGCGCCAGCAGCCCGGAAGGGCGGGAGAACCCCAATGAGCAGTTCTTC
len: 13; abundance: -; v_gene: TRBV2; j_gene: TRBJ2-2; d_gene: -; CDR3aa: CASSLPFAGELFF; CDR3nt: TGTGCCAGCAGCTTACCCTTCGCCGGGGAGCTGTTTTTT
len: 18; abundance: -; v_gene: TRBV6-5; j_gene: TRBJ2-4; d_gene: -; CDR3aa: CASSSPVTGHIAKNIQYF; CDR3nt: TGTGCCAGCAGTTCTCCCGTGACAGGTCATATAGCCAAAAACATTCAGTACTTC
len: 17; abundance: once; v_gene: TRBV5-6; j_gene: TRBJ2-3; d_gene: TRBD2; CDR3aa: CASSFHPAGARTDTQYF; CDR3nt: TGTGCCAGCAGCTTTCATCCAGCGGGGGCCCGCACAGATACGCAGTATTTT
len: 14; abundance: -; v_gene: TRBV9; j_gene: TRBJ2-7; d_gene: TRBD1; CDR3aa: CASSLGTGAGEQYF; CDR3nt: TGTGCCAGCAGTCTCGGGACAGGGGCTGGCGAGCAGTACTTC
len: 12; abundance: -; v_gene: TRBV7-9; j_gene: TRBJ2-7; d_gene: -; CDR3aa: CASTRPGDEQYF; CDR3nt: TGTGCCAGCACTAGGCCAGGGGACGAGCAGTACTTC
len: 12; abundance: -; v_gene: TRBV5-4; j_gene: TRBJ1-2; d_gene: -; CDR3aa: CASGQISDGYTF; CDR3nt: TGTGCCAGCGGACAAATCAGCGATGGCTACACCTTC
len: 13; abundance: once; v_gene: TRBV7-3; j_gene: TRBJ1-5; d_gene: -; CDR3aa: CASSSYPNQPQHF; CDR3nt: TGTGCCAGCAGCTCCTACCCTAATCAGCCCCAGCATTTT
len: 16; abundance: -; v_gene: TRBV20-1; j_gene: TRBJ1-1; d_gene: TRBD1; CDR3aa: CSAVVGDRGQNTEAFF; CDR3nt: TGCAGTGCTGTAGTGGGGGACAGGGGGCAAAACACTGAAGCTTTCTTT
len: 15; abundance: -; v_gene: TRBV18; j_gene: TRBJ2-1; d_gene: -; CDR3aa: CASPPDSSQGNEQFF; CDR3nt: TGTGCCAGCCCCCCGGACAGCTCCCAGGGCAATGAGCAGTTCTTC
len: 14; abundance: -; v_gene: TRBV6-5; j_gene: TRBJ2-3; d_gene: -; CDR3aa: CASSYSNVADTQYF; CDR3nt: TGTGCCAGCAGTTACAGCAATGTGGCAGATACGCAGTATTTT
len: 13; abundance: few; v_gene: TRBV11-2; j_gene: TRBJ1-6; d_gene: -; CDR3aa: CASSLAASSPLHF; CDR3nt: TGTGCCAGCAGCTTGGCAGCTAGTTCACCCCTCCACTTT
len: 14; abundance: -; v_gene: TRBV20-1; j_gene: TRBJ2-1; d_gene: -; CDR3aa: CSARDLKLDNEQFF; CDR3nt: TGCAGTGCTAGAGATCTTAAGTTAGACAATGAGCAGTTCTTC
len: 14; abundance: once; v_gene: TRBV7-9; j_gene: TRBJ1-2; d_gene: -; CDR3aa: CASSARDYEYGYTF; CDR3nt: TGTGCCAGCAGCGCCCGGGACTATGAATATGGCTACACCTTC
len: 15; abundance: -; v_gene: TRBV18; j_gene: TRBJ2-7; d_gene: -; CDR3aa: CASSRPGQNLYEQYF; CDR3nt: TGTGCCAGCTCACGCCCTGGACAGAACCTCTACGAGCAGTACTTC
len: 13; abundance: few; v_gene: TRBV28; j_gene: TRBJ2-7; d_gene: -; CDR3aa: CASSSPGSYEQYF; CDR3nt: TGTGCCAGCAGTTCTCCCGGCTCCTACGAGCAGTACTTC
len: 12; abundance: once; v_gene: TRBV27; j_gene: TRBJ2-5; d_gene: TRBD1; CDR3aa: CASSPGQGAVYF; CDR3nt: TGTGCCAGCAGTCCGGGACAGGGGGCCGTTTACTTC